This TCR beta chain stems from a study of blood T cell repertoires in COVID-19. Study-level information: Acute-phase and convalescent COVID-19 samples originated in the United States, Italy and Spain. T cells, B-cell-depleted T cells, or PBMCs provided the cDNA or gDNA that served as material.

Germline V gene sequence: CDR1 MNHEY, CDR2 SVGEGT. CDR3 length equals 15 residues. The junction had 3 bases not matched to a gene; V was cut back by 0 bases and J by 6 bases. Methods used by the authors: Amplifying reference gene primers gave estimates of nucleated cell counts. This table comes from immunoSEQ multiplex PCR, and its TCRdb copy is limited to in-frame clones, with some not included. V, J and clone size reflect that table, while D and trimming were determined from the DNA. The table records about 75,000 clones, 74% of them present only once. The chain uses TRBV6-2 or TRBV6-3 and TRBJ1-5; 9 bases map to TRBD1. This TCR came from a human donor with acute or convalescent COVID-19. The donor label of this sample is uncertain. Sequencing was performed on peripheral blood. The CDR3 bases are TGTGCCAGCAGTTACTCAGGACAGGGGCGTCAGCCCCAGCATTTT. It encodes CASSYSGQGRQPQHF.